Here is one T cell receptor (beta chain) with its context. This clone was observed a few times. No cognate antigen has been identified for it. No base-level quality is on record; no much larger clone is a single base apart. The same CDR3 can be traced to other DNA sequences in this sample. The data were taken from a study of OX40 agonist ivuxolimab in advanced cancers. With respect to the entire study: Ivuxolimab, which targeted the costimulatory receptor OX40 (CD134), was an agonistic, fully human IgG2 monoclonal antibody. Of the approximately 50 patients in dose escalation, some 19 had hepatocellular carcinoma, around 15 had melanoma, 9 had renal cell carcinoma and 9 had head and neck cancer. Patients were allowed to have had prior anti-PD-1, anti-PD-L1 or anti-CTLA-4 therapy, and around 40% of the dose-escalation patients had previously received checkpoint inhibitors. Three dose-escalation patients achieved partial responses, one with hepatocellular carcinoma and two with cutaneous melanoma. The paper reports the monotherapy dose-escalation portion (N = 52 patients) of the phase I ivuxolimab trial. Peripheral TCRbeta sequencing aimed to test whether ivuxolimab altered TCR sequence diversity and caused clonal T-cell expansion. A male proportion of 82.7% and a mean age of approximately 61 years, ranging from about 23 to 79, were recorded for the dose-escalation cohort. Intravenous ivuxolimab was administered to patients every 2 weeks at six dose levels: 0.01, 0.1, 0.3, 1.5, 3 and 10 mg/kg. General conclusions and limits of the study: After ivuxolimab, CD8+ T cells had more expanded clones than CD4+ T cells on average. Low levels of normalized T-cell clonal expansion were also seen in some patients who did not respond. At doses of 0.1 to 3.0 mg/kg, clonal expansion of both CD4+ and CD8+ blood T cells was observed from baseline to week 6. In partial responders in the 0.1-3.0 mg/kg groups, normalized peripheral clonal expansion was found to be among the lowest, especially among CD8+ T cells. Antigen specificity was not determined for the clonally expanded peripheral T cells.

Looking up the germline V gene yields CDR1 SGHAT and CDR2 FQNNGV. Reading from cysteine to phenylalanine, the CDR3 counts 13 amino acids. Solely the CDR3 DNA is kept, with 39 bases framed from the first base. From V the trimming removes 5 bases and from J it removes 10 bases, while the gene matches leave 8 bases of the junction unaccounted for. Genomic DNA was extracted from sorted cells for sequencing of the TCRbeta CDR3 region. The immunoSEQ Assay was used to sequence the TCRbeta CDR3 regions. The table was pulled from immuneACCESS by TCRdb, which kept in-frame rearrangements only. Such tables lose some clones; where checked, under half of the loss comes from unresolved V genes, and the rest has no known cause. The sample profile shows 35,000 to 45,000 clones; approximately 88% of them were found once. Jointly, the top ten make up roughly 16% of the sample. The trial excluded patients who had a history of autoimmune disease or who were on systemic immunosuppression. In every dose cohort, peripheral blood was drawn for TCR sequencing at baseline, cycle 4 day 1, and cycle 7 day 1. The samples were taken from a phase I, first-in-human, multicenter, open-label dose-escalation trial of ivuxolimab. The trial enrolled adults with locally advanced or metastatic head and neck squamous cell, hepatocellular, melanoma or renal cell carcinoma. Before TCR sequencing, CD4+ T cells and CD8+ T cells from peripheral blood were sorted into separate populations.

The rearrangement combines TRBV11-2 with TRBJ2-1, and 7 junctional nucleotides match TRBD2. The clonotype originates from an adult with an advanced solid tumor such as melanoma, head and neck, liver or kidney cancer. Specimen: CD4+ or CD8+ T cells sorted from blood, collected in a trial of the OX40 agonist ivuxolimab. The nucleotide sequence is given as TGTGCCAGCAGCCTTGGACCCGGGGGGGAGCAGTTCTTC. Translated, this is CASSLGPGGEQFF. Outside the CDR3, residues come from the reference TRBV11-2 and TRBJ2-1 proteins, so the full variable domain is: EAGVAQSPRYKIIEKRQSVAFWCNPISGHATLYWYQQILGQGPKLLIQFQNNGVVDDSQLPKDRFSAERLKGVDSTLKIQPAKLEDSAVYLCASSLGPGGEQFFGPGTRLTVL.